This T cell receptor beta chain was profiled in a study of blood T cell repertoires in COVID-19. Study details: Whether acute or convalescent, the COVID-19 samples came from the United States, Italy and Spain. The cDNA or gDNA used as material had been derived from T cells, B-cell-depleted T cells, or PBMCs.

In the original processing: Nucleated cell number was recorded as an estimate derived from reference gene primer amplification. Using immunoSEQ multiplex PCR, the repertoire was profiled, and TCRdb retains in-frame clones only, with some absent. For V, J and clone size, that table is used; D and trimming come from the DNA. The sample has some 66,000 clones, 82% seen once; the top ten hold under 7%. Sequencing used peripheral blood. The sequence was collected from a man aged 60 to 69 with acute or convalescent COVID-19.

CDR3 bases: TGTGCCAGCAGCTTAGCGGGGAGCTCCTACAATGAGCAGTTCTTC. It encodes CASSLAGSSYNEQFF. This chain connects TRBV5-5 to TRBJ2-1, with 7 bases lining up with TRBD2. The J segment lost 0 bases and the V segment lost 2 bases, leaving 2 bases of the junction unmatched. Germline assignment: CDR1 SGHKS and CDR2 YYEKEE (reference sequence). The CDR3 has 15 residues.